A single sample gave rise to the 4 T cell receptor beta chains below, sequenced in a study of a mutant IDH1 vaccine in newly diagnosed glioma. These TCRs are of unknown antigen specificity. Time point here: week 47, end of study. It was 300 ug of mutant IDH1 20-mer peptide that made up each vaccine dose, given with topical imiquimod. Libraries were prepared by immunoSEQ multiplex PCR; TCRdb keeps only in-frame clonotypes and omits some of them. The sample includes almost 95,000 clones, about 90% seen only once; the top ten take 0.6% to 0.95%. The material sequenced was PBMCs, taken from a glioma patient whose treatment included an IDH1 peptide vaccine. All receptors derive from a woman aged 50 to 60 with glioma.

A remark on this clone: Mismatch with germline at one junction end may stem from a read error. The chain couples TRBV6-5 to TRBJ1-2; D unclear. This CDR3 region has 15 residues. Germline V lookup: CDR1 MNHEY, CDR2 SVGAGI. The chain's CDR3 is CASSYNLEKNSGYTF. DNA for the CDR3: TGTGCCAGCAGTTATAATCTGGAAAAGAACTCTGGCTACACCTTC.

The rearrangement joins TRBV29-1 to TRBJ2-7, with 9 positions matching TRBD1. This CDR3 contains 13 residues. V gave up 4 bases and J gave up 2 bases; unmatched junction bases: 3. The V gene's germline CDR1 is SQVTM and CDR2 ANQGSEA. CDR3 nucleotides: TGCAGCGTTGTCGGACAGGGGACCTACGAGCAGTACTTC. Amino acid sequence: CSVVGQGTYEQYF.

This clone has more than one count but fewer than ten. This sequence joins TRBV27 and TRBJ1-4; 7 bases map to TRBD1. J was trimmed by 7 bases and V by 0 bases; bases with no gene match: 8. CDR1 is MNHEY, CDR2 SMNVEV, per germline (reference sequence). CDR3 length: 16 amino acids. Here the CDR3 DNA reads TGTGCCAGCAGTTTATCAGCCGGGACAGCAACTGAAAAACTGTTTTTT. As protein: CASSLSAGTATEKLFF.

This chain uses TRBV7-9 with TRBJ1-4; no clear D. Germline V gene lookup returns CDR1 SEHNR and CDR2 FQNEAQ (reference sequence). V was trimmed by 2 bases and J by 7 bases, leaving 11 bases between them. The CDR3 totals 14 residues. In DNA form, the CDR3 reads TGTGCCAGCAGCTTAACTATCGACGGTGAAAAACTGTTTTTT. Translated, it gives CASSLTIDGEKLFF.